This TCR beta chain came from a study of cytomegalovirus exposure and HLA in healthy donors. Study background: The approximately 610 first-cohort repertoires shared a platform with the 130 or so validation repertoires, as reported in a later analysis.

Assay used: immunoSEQ multiplex PCR; TCRdb lists only in-frame clones, some missing. The top ten hold over 2% of the sample, which has under 95,000 clones, about nine tenths seen once. The receptor comes from a man aged 25-45 years in good health and CMV-seronegative. The sample consisted of PBMCs.

CDR3 coding DNA: TGTGCCAGCAGCTTGGAGGGGGGCAATCAGCCCCAGCATTTT. Encoded protein: CASSLEGGNQPQHF. The chain links TRBV5-4 to TRBJ1-5; a weak D match, TRBD1 (6 bases). Trimming left V 0 bases short and J 2 bases short, with 6 bases between. Germline V gives CDR1 SGHNT, CDR2 YYREEE (reference sequence). The CDR3 extends over 14 amino acids.